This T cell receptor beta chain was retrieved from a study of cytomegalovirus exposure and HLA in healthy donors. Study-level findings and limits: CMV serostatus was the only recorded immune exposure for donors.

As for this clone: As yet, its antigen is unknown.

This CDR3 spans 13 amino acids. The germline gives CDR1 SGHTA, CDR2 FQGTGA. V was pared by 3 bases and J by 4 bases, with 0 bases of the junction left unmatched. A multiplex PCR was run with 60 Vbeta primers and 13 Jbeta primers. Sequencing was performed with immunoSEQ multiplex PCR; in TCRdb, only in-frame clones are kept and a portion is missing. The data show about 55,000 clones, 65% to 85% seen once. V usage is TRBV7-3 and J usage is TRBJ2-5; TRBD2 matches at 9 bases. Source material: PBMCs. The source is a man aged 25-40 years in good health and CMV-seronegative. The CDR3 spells CASSFSGGETQYF. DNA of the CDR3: TGTGCCAGCAGCTTTAGCGGGGGAGAGACCCAGTACTTC. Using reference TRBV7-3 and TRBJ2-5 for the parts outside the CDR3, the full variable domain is GAGVSQTPSNKVTEKGKYVELRCDPISGHTALYWYRQSLGQGPEFLIYFQGTGAADDSGLPNDRFFAVRPEGSVSTLKIQRTERGDSAVYLCASSFSGGETQYFGPGTRLLVL.